These T cell receptor beta chains were read from a single sample in a study of human T cells and chemical hapten exposure. TCRdb re-called the 5' RACE reads with MiXCR, one entry per CDR3 protein. The sample lists about 140,000 distinct CDR3 sequences, around 4.4% occurring once. Receptors originate from a female donor in good health. The CDR3 runs from the conserved cysteine through the conserved F or W. D genes are given only for firm matches. Size tells how often a clone was seen (once, few, many) or the class of an expanded clone, and some rows leave it out.

CDR3 length: 14; V gene: TRBV12-3/TRBV12-4; J gene: TRBJ1-5; D gene: -; clone size: many; CDR3 protein: CASSSDNNNQPQHF; CDR3 DNA: TGTGCCAGCAGTTCCGACAACAACAATCAGCCCCAGCATTTT
CDR3 length: 11; V gene: TRBV7-2; J gene: TRBJ1-2; D gene: -; clone size: many; CDR3 protein: CASSLRFGYTF; CDR3 DNA: TGTGCCAGCAGCTTACGTTTTGGCTACACCTTC
CDR3 length: 13; V gene: TRBV10-3; J gene: TRBJ1-4; D gene: -; clone size: many; CDR3 protein: CASRGLNPEKLFF; CDR3 DNA: TGTGCCAGCCGGGGGCTGAACCCTGAAAAACTGTTTTTT
CDR3 length: 14; V gene: TRBV29-1; J gene: TRBJ2-7; D gene: -; clone size: many; CDR3 protein: CSASRPGWSYEQYF; CDR3 DNA: TGCAGCGCCTCTCGTCCAGGCTGGTCCTACGAGCAGTACTTC
CDR3 length: 15; V gene: TRBV2; J gene: TRBJ1-2; D gene: TRBD1; clone size: many; CDR3 protein: CASSFWTGPGYGYTF; CDR3 DNA: TGTGCCAGCAGTTTTTGGACAGGACCTGGGTATGGCTACACCTTC
CDR3 length: 15; V gene: TRBV6-1; J gene: TRBJ2-6; D gene: -; clone size: many; CDR3 protein: CASEGHLSGANVLTF; CDR3 DNA: TGTGCCAGCGAAGGACACCTCTCTGGGGCCAACGTCCTGACTTTC
CDR3 length: 15; V gene: TRBV13; J gene: TRBJ2-3; D gene: -; clone size: -; CDR3 protein: CASSLAWGLTDTQYF; CDR3 DNA: TGTGCCAGCAGCTTAGCGTGGGGACTCACAGATACGCAGTATTTT
CDR3 length: 12; V gene: TRBV11-2; J gene: TRBJ1-2; D gene: -; clone size: many; CDR3 protein: CASSSGNYGYTF; CDR3 DNA: TGTGCCAGCAGCAGTGGGAACTATGGCTACACCTTC
CDR3 length: 15; V gene: TRBV11-2; J gene: TRBJ1-4; D gene: -; clone size: many; CDR3 protein: CASSKTFRANEKLFF; CDR3 DNA: TGTGCCAGCAGCAAGACATTCCGTGCTAATGAAAAACTGTTTTTT
CDR3 length: 15; V gene: TRBV6-2/TRBV6-3; J gene: TRBJ1-6; D gene: TRBD1; clone size: many; CDR3 protein: CASDGDSSYNSPLHF; CDR3 DNA: TGTGCCAGCGATGGGGACAGCTCCTATAATTCACCCCTCCACTTT
CDR3 length: 13; V gene: TRBV29-1; J gene: TRBJ1-1; D gene: -; clone size: many; CDR3 protein: CSSSGRPETEAFF; CDR3 DNA: TGCAGCTCCAGCGGACGGCCGGAGACTGAAGCTTTCTTT
CDR3 length: 14; V gene: TRBV7-8; J gene: TRBJ2-3; D gene: -; clone size: many; CDR3 protein: CASSLVGRTDTQYF; CDR3 DNA: TGTGCCAGCAGCTTAGTAGGCCGCACAGATACGCAGTATTTT
CDR3 length: 15; V gene: TRBV7-8; J gene: TRBJ2-3; D gene: -; clone size: many; CDR3 protein: CASSLAGRGPDTQYF; CDR3 DNA: TGTGCCAGCAGCTTAGCGGGCCGGGGCCCAGATACGCAGTATTTT
CDR3 length: 13; V gene: TRBV5-4; J gene: TRBJ1-1; D gene: TRBD1; clone size: few; CDR3 protein: CASSPRDRGEAFF; CDR3 DNA: TGTGCCAGCAGTCCCCGGGACAGAGGTGAAGCTTTCTTT
CDR3 length: 12; V gene: TRBV12-5; J gene: TRBJ1-4; D gene: -; clone size: few; CDR3 protein: CASGFSEVELFF; CDR3 DNA: TGTGCTAGTGGTTTTTCCGAAGTCGAACTGTTTTTT
CDR3 length: 15; V gene: TRBV12-3/TRBV12-4; J gene: TRBJ2-2; D gene: -; clone size: many; CDR3 protein: CASSPLGANTGELFF; CDR3 DNA: TGTGCCAGCAGCCCTTTGGGGGCGAACACCGGGGAGCTGTTTTTT
CDR3 length: 15; V gene: TRBV5-1; J gene: TRBJ1-2; D gene: -; clone size: many; CDR3 protein: CASSLPRQENYGYTF; CDR3 DNA: TGCGCCAGCAGCCTACCCCGGCAGGAAAACTATGGCTACACCTTC
CDR3 length: 14; V gene: TRBV7-9; J gene: TRBJ2-1; D gene: TRBD1; clone size: many; CDR3 protein: CASSPWDSYNEQFF; CDR3 DNA: TGTGCCAGCAGCCCGTGGGACAGCTATAATGAGCAGTTCTTC
CDR3 length: 19; V gene: TRBV5-4; J gene: TRBJ2-3; D gene: TRBD2; clone size: many; CDR3 protein: CASSPPNRLAADFTDTQYF; CDR3 DNA: TGTGCCAGCAGCCCCCCGAATAGACTAGCGGCCGATTTCACAGATACGCAGTATTTT
CDR3 length: 13; V gene: TRBV20-1; J gene: TRBJ1-1; D gene: -; clone size: many; CDR3 protein: CSARQGLNTEAFF; CDR3 DNA: TGCAGTGCTAGACAGGGACTCAACACTGAAGCTTTCTTT
CDR3 length: 13; V gene: TRBV2; J gene: TRBJ2-7; D gene: -; clone size: -; CDR3 protein: CASNTAWTYEQYF; CDR3 DNA: TGTGCCAGCAACACGGCCTGGACGTACGAGCAGTACTTC
CDR3 length: 14; V gene: TRBV29-1; J gene: TRBJ2-7; D gene: TRBD2; clone size: few; CDR3 protein: CSVIPTSGVNEQYF; CDR3 DNA: TGCAGCGTTATCCCGACTAGCGGAGTTAACGAGCAGTACTTC
CDR3 length: 15; V gene: TRBV27; J gene: TRBJ1-1; D gene: -; clone size: -; CDR3 protein: CASRRDGTSNTEAFF; CDR3 DNA: TGTGCCAGCAGAAGGGACGGAACAAGTAACACTGAAGCTTTCTTT
CDR3 length: 14; V gene: TRBV6-2/TRBV6-3; J gene: TRBJ2-5; D gene: -; clone size: many; CDR3 protein: CASSGEHARETQYF; CDR3 DNA: TGTGCCAGCAGTGGAGAACATGCTCGAGAGACCCAGTACTTC
CDR3 length: 14; V gene: TRBV29-1; J gene: TRBJ2-3; D gene: TRBD1; clone size: few; CDR3 protein: CSVEVTGGTDTQYF; CDR3 DNA: TGCAGCGTTGAGGTGACAGGGGGCACAGATACGCAGTATTTT
CDR3 length: 16; V gene: TRBV6-2/TRBV6-3; J gene: TRBJ2-6; D gene: -; clone size: many; CDR3 protein: CATLDRGRPGANVLTF; CDR3 DNA: TGTGCCACGCTCGACAGAGGTCGTCCTGGGGCCAACGTCCTGACTTTC
CDR3 length: 14; V gene: TRBV20-1; J gene: TRBJ1-2; D gene: TRBD1; clone size: many; CDR3 protein: CSARDSGTGEHYTF; CDR3 DNA: TGCAGTGCTAGAGATTCCGGGACAGGGGAACACTACACCTTC
CDR3 length: 18; V gene: TRBV2; J gene: TRBJ1-1; D gene: -; clone size: -; CDR3 protein: CASLPGLGRQDQNTEAFF; CDR3 DNA: TGTGCCAGCCTTCCCGGACTCGGCAGACAGGACCAGAACACTGAAGCTTTCTTT
CDR3 length: 17; V gene: TRBV5-6; J gene: TRBJ1-5; D gene: -; clone size: many; CDR3 protein: CASSLAWGTGSNQPQHF; CDR3 DNA: TGTGCCAGCAGCTTGGCGTGGGGGACGGGGAGCAATCAGCCCCAGCATTTT
CDR3 length: 21; V gene: TRBV5-1; J gene: TRBJ2-7; D gene: TRBD2; clone size: -; CDR3 protein: CASSLRTSSGLAGALSYEQYF; CDR3 DNA: TGCGCCAGCAGCTTAAGAACTTCCTCGGGACTAGCGGGGGCCCTCTCCTACGAGCAGTACTTC
CDR3 length: 18; V gene: TRBV7-8; J gene: TRBJ2-6; D gene: -; clone size: many; CDR3 protein: CASSIRGTVYSGANVLTF; CDR3 DNA: TGTGCCAGCTCGATCCGGGGGACAGTGTACTCTGGGGCCAACGTCCTGACTTTC
CDR3 length: 17; V gene: TRBV6-2/TRBV6-3; J gene: TRBJ1-2; D gene: TRBD1; clone size: -; CDR3 protein: CASSRSPYRDRDHGYTF; CDR3 DNA: TGTGCCAGCAGCCGCAGCCCCTACCGTGACAGGGATCATGGCTACACCTTC
CDR3 length: 15; V gene: TRBV7-8; J gene: TRBJ2-3; D gene: TRBD2; clone size: many; CDR3 protein: CASSLGLAGPDTQYF; CDR3 DNA: TGTGCCAGCAGCTTGGGACTAGCGGGCCCAGATACGCAGTATTTT
CDR3 length: 17; V gene: TRBV28; J gene: TRBJ1-5; D gene: -; clone size: many; CDR3 protein: CASSSLLRGNGNQPQHF; CDR3 DNA: TGTGCCAGCAGTTCCCTTCTTAGGGGGAACGGCAATCAGCCCCAGCATTTT
CDR3 length: 15; V gene: TRBV7-6; J gene: TRBJ1-4; D gene: -; clone size: many; CDR3 protein: CASSQGRNYNEKLFF; CDR3 DNA: TGTGCCAGCAGCCAGGGCAGGAACTATAATGAAAAACTGTTTTTT
CDR3 length: 10; V gene: TRBV3-1; J gene: TRBJ2-7; D gene: -; clone size: many; CDR3 protein: CASSQGGPRF; CDR3 DNA: TGTGCCAGCAGCCAAGGGGGGCCGAGATTC
CDR3 length: 15; V gene: TRBV28; J gene: TRBJ2-1; D gene: TRBD2; clone size: -; CDR3 protein: CASSSGLAGVGEQFF; CDR3 DNA: TGTGCCAGCAGTTCCGGACTAGCGGGGGTTGGGGAGCAGTTCTTC